This section outlines one T cell receptor (beta chain) sequence together with its context. In the authors' methods: Estimated nucleated cell counts came from reference gene primer amplification. Sequencing was performed with immunoSEQ multiplex PCR; in TCRdb, only in-frame clones are kept and a portion is missing. Clone size and V and J calls were adopted from that table, with D and trimming inferred from the DNA. The data show 80,000 or so clones, roughly 85% seen once. These data belong to a study of blood T cell repertoires in COVID-19. The germline V gene has CDR1 MGHRA and CDR2 YSYEKL. V trimming: 3 bases; J trimming: 0 bases; junction bases outside the gene matches: 8. This CDR3 spans 18 amino acids.

The material sequenced was peripheral blood. The V and J genes are TRBV4-1 and TRBJ1-6, with 7 bases matching TRBD1. The receptor was derived from a man aged 50-59 years with COVID-19, enrolled during active disease. The CDR3 is CASSHTDRSSSYNSPLHF. The CDR3 nucleotides read TGCGCCAGCAGCCATACGGACAGGTCGAGCTCCTATAATTCACCCCTCCACTTT.